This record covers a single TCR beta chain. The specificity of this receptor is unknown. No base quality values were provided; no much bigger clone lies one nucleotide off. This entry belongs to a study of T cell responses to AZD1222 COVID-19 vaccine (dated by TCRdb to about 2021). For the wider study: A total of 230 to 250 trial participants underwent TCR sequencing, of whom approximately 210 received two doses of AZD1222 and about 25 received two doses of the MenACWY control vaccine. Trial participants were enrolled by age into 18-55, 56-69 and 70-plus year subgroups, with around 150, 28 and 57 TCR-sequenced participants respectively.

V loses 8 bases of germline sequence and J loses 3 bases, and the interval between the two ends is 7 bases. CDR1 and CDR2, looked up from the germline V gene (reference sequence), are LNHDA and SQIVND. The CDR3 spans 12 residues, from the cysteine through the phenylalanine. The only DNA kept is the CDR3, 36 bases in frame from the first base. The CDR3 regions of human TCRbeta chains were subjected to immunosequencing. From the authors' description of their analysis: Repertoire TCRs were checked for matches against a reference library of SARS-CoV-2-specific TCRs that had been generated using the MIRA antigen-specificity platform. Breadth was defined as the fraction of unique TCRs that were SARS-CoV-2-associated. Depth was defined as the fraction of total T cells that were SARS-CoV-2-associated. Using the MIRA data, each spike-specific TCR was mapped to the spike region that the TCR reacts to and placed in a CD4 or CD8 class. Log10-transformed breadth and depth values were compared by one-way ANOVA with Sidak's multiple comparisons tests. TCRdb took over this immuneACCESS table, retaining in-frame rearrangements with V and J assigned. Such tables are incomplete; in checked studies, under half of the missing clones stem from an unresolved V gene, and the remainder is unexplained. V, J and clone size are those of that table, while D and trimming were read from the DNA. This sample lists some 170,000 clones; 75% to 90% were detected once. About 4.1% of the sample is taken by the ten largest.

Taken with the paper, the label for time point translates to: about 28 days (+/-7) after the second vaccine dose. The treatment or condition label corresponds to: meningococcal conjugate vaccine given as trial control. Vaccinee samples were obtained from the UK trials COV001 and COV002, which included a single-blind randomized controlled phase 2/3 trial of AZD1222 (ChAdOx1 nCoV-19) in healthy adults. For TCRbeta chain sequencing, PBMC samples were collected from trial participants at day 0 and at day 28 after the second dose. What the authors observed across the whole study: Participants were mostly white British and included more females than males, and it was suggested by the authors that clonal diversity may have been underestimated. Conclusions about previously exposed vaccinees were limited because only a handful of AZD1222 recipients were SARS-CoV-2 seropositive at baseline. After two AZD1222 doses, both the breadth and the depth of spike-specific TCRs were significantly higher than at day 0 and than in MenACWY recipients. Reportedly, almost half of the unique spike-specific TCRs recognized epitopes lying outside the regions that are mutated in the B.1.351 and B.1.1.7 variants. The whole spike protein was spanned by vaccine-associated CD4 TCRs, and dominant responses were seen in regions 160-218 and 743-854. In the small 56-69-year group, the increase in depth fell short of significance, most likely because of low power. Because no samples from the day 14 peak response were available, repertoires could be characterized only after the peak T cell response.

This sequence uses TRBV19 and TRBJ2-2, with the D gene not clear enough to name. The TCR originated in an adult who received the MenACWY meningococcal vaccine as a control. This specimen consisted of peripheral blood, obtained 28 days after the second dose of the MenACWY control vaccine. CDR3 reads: CASCGDTGELFF. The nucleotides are TGTGCCAGTTGTGGGGACACCGGGGAGCTGTTTTTT. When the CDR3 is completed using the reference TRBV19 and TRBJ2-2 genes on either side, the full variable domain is DGGITQSPKYLFRKEGQNVTLSCEQNLNHDAMYWYRQDPGQGLRLIYYSQIVNDFQKGDIAEGYSVSREKKESFPLTVTSAQKNPTAFYLCASCGDTGELFFGEGSRLTVL.